This T cell receptor beta chain emerged from a study of blood T cell repertoires in COVID-19 (dated by TCRdb to about 2020). About the study as a whole: The collaborator samples originated in the United States, Italy and Spain and spanned the acute and convalescent phases of COVID-19. Where HLA class I and class II types were available, the types were taken from metadata supplied by the sample provider, not from assay-based typing. The repertoires were made available in a free public database intended to serve as a resource for research on the immune response to SARS-CoV-2. The samples were drawn from two sources: the first 160 participants of the ongoing ImmuneRACE study, and fewer than 1,500 subjects contributed by 6 global collaborators. Nearly every sample came with metadata listing a de-identified subject ID, COVID-19 status, age in years and sex. Subjects who had been exposed to COVID-19, were actively infected with it, or had recovered from it provided the deeply sampled blood TCRbeta repertoires that made up the dataset. The prospective study material was composed of cDNA or gDNA derived from T cells, B-cell-depleted T cells, or PBMCs.

Study-wide conclusions, independent of this receptor: Clinical and demographic metadata were provided uncurated, with the amount varying by source and participant.

As regards this clone: Its antigen specificity is not known. Per-base quality was not reported, and no clone a single base away is much larger than it.

The immunoSEQ Assay, a bias-controlled multiplex PCR, was used to amplify TCRbeta CDR3 regions from genomic DNA. Concerning the study's data processing: Nucleated cell counts per sample were estimated from amplification of reference gene primers within the assay. To quantify the absolute abundance of each unique TCRbeta CDR3 rearrangement, sequence reads were collapsed and filtered. Productive Simpson clonality was computed per sample as the square root of Simpson's diversity index over productive rearrangements. Here the immuneACCESS table is served through TCRdb, limited to in-frame sequences with V and J called. Missing clones are a known gap in these copies; in checked studies unresolved V genes cover under half, and the rest lacks a known reason. V and J calls and clone size come straight from that table; D and trimming were deduced from the DNA. Counted in this sample were some 150,000 clones; 80% to 90% of them appeared once. The top ten hold roughly 3% of the sample.

The collaborating institutions used their own protocols to collect whole blood in K2EDTA tubes. For TCRbeta analysis, collaborators shipped samples as frozen whole blood, isolated PBMCs, or DNA extracted from either of those sample types. The sequenced material came from peripheral blood. The TCR sequence derives from an older woman with active COVID-19.

The CDR3 protein is CASSIPGQGEGGYTF. The base sequence is TGTGCCAGCAGTATACCGGGACAGGGGGAGGGTGGCTACACCTTC. The V and J genes are TRBV28 and TRBJ1-2; 11 middle bases align to TRBD1. Sequences MDHEN (CDR1) and SYDVKM (CDR2) are obtained from the germline V gene. V is trimmed back by 5 bases and J by 7 bases, and the junction contains 9 bases that no gene match accounts for. The CDR3 measures 15 amino acids from cysteine to phenylalanine. Only the CDR3 part of the read is kept: 45 bases, read in frame from the first base.